This T cell receptor beta chain was retrieved from a study of memory CD4+ T cells and cytomegalovirus serostatus. Authors' analysis steps: Out-of-frame sequences were removed, leaving roughly 2.1 million distinct TCRbeta sequences. The repertoire was sequenced with immunoSEQ multiplex PCR; TCRdb's copy has only in-frame clones and lacks some. V, J and clone size are those of that table, while D and trimming were read from the DNA. The sample contains 40,000 to 55,000 clones, around four fifths of which appear only once. CDR1 and CDR2 from the germline V gene are KGHSY and FQNENV. This CDR3 comprises 14 residues. V gave up 8 bases and J gave up 10 bases, with 18 bases separating them. The sort gate was single viable CD3+CD4+CD8-CD45RO+ cells for memory CD4+ T cells. Serum IgG to CMV pp150, pp28, p38 and p52 defined serostatus.

The TCR comes from an adult in good health and CMV-seropositive. Material: memory CD4+ T cells from blood. The chain couples TRBV16 to TRBJ1-6; the D gene is possibly TRBD1 (5 bases). Written as DNA, the CDR3 is TGTGCCAGCGTCAAAGGCAACGGGGGGTCACCCCTCCACTTT. Protein sequence: CASVKGNGGSPLHF. Combining the CDR3 with reference TRBV16 and TRBJ1-6 gives the whole variable domain GEEVAQTPKHLVRGEGQKAKLYCAPIKGHSYVFWYQQVLKNEFKFLISFQNENVFDETGMPKERFSAKCLPNSPCSLEIQATKLEDSAVYFCASVKGNGGSPLHFGNGTRLTVT.